This T cell receptor beta chain was found in a study of siplizumab effects on memory and regulatory T cells. About this clone: The target antigen is unknown.

Each sample had roughly 10^5 TCR templates assayed. Here immunoSEQ multiplex PCR was the method, and the copy in TCRdb shows in-frame clones only, minus some. The sample has about 110,000 clones, about 92% seen once. Study findings and constraints: No assignable naive or memory phenotype existed for roughly 80-97% of proliferating CD4+ or CD8+ clones. Apparently key alloresponse contributors, naive T cells also seemed more diverse than memory cells.

Per germline, CDR1 LGHNA and CDR2 YNFKEQ. The germline V and J ends were trimmed by 8 bases and 7 bases, with 15 bases remaining between them. This CDR3 contains 13 residues. The source of this sequence is a human donor in good health. Sequenced: Tregs sorted from blood. The chain has TRBV4-2 and TRBJ2-1; possibly TRBD1 for D (5 bases). The CDR3 loop is CASRGALKNEQFF. The CDR3 nucleotides read TGTGCCAGCCGTGGGGCCCTTAAGAATGAGCAGTTCTTC.